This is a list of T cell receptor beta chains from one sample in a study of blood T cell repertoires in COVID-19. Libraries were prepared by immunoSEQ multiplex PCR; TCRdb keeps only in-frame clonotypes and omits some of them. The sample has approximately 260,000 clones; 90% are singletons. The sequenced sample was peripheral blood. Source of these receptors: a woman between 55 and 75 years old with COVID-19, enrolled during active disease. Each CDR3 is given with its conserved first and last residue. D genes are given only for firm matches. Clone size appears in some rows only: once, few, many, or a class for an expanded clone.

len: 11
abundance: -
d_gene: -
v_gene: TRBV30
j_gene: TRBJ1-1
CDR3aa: CAWSNGGEAFF
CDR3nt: TGTGCCTGGAGTAATGGCGGGGAAGCTTTCTTT

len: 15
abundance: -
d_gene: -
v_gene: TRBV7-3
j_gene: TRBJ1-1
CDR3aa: CASSLAGAGNTEAFF
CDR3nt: TGTGCCAGCAGCTTGGCGGGTGCGGGGAACACTGAAGCTTTCTTT

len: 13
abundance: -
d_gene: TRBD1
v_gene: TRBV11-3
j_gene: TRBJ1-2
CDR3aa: CASSRGQGDGYTF
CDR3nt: TGTGCCAGCAGCCGCGGACAGGGAGATGGCTACACCTTC

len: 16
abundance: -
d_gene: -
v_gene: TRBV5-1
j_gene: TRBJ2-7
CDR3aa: CASSLEGQSFLGEQYF
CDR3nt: TGCGCCAGCAGCTTGGAGGGGCAGAGCTTCCTAGGCGAGCAGTACTTC

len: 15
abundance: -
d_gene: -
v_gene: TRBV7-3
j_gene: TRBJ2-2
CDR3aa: CASSLGPLNTGELFF
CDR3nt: TGTGCCAGCAGTTTGGGCCCTTTGAACACCGGGGAGCTGTTTTTT

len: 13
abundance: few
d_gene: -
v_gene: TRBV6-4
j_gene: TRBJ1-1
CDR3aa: CASSELENTEAFF
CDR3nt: TGTGCCAGCAGTGAATTAGAGAACACTGAAGCTTTCTTT

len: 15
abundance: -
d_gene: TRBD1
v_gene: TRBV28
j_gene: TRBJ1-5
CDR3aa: CASRIQGASNQPQHF
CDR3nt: TGTGCCAGCAGGATACAGGGGGCGAGCAATCAGCCCCAGCATTTT

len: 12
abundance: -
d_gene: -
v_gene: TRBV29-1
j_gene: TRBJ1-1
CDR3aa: CSVSQGNTEAFF
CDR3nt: TGCAGCGTTTCTCAGGGGAACACTGAAGCTTTCTTT

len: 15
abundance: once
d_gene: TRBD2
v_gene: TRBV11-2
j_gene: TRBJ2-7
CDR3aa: CASSARLALGYEQYF
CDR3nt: TGTGCCAGCAGCGCACGACTAGCTTTGGGCTACGAGCAGTACTTC

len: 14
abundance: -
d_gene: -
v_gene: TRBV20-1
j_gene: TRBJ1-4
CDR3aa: CSASRPMGGEKLFF
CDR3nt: TGCAGTGCTAGTCGGCCCATGGGAGGTGAAAAACTGTTTTTT

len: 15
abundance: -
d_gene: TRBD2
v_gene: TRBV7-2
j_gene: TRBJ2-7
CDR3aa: CASTLSGGLVNEQYF
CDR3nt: TGTGCCAGCACCCTTAGCGGGGGGTTGGTGAACGAGCAGTACTTC

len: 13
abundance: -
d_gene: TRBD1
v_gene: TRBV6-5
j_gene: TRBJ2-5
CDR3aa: CASTRDSQETQYF
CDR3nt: TGTGCCAGCACCCGGGACAGCCAGGAGACCCAGTACTTC

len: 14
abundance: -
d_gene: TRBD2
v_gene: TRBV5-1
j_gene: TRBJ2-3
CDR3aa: CASRGGGSTDTQYF
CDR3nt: TGCGCCAGCAGGGGCGGGGGGAGCACAGATACGCAGTATTTT

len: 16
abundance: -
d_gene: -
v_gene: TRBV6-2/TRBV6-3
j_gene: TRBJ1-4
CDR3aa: CASSRRRSTTNEKLFF
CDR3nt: TGTGCCAGCAGCCGACGGAGGTCTACAACTAATGAAAAACTGTTTTTT

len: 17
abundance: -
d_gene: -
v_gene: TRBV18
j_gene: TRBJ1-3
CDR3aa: CASSPRGGLGSGNTIYF
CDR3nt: TGTGCCAGCTCACCACGCGGGGGGCTGGGGTCTGGAAACACCATATATTTT

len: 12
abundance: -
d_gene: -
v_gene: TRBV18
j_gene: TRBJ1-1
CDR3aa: CASSPSRAEAFF
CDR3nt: TGTGCCAGCTCACCATCCAGGGCTGAAGCTTTCTTT

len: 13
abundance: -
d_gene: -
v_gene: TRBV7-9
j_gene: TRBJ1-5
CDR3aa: CASSIDLYQPQHF
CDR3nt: TGTGCCAGCAGCATAGACTTATATCAGCCCCAGCATTTT

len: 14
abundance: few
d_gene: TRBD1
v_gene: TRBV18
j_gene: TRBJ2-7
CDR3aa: CASSPRQGTGEQYF
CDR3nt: TGTGCCAGCTCCCCCCGACAGGGGACGGGCGAGCAGTACTTC

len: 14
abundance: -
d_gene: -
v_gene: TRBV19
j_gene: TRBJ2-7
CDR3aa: CASSITDISYEQYF
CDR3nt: TGTGCCAGTAGTATCACAGACATCTCCTACGAGCAGTACTTC

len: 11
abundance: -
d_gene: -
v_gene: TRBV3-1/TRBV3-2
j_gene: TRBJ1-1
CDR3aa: CASRDSTEAFF
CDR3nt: TGTGCCAGCAGGGACAGCACTGAAGCTTTCTTT

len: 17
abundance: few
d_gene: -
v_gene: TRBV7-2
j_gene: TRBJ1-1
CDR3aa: CASSLHPSRGKDTEAFF
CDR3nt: TGTGCCAGCAGCTTACACCCAAGCAGGGGAAAGGACACTGAAGCTTTCTTT

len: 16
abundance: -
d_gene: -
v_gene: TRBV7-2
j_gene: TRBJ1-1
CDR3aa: CASSPRQPISGTEAFF
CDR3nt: TGTGCCAGCAGCCCTCGACAACCGATCTCTGGGACTGAAGCTTTCTTT

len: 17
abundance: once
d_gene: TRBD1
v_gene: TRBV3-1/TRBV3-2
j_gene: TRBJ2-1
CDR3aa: CASSQDPPGTGDHEQFF
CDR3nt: TGTGCCAGCAGCCAAGACCCACCCGGGACAGGGGATCATGAGCAGTTCTTC

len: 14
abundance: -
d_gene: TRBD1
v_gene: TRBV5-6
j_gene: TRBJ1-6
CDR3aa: CASSLEDRASPLHF
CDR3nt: TGTGCCAGCAGCTTGGAGGACAGGGCTTCACCCCTCCACTTT

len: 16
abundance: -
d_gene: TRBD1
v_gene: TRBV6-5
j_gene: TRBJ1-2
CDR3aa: CASSYSGQGTVYGYTF
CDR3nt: TGTGCCAGCAGTTACTCGGGACAGGGCACGGTCTATGGCTACACCTTC

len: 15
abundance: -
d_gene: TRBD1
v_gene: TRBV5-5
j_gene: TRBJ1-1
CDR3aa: CASSFQGAGNTEAFF
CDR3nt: TGTGCCAGCAGCTTCCAGGGGGCAGGGAACACTGAAGCTTTCTTT

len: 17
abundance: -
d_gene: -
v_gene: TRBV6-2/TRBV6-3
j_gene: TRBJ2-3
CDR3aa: CASSYFLTRGRTDTQYF
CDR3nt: TGTGCCAGCAGTTATTTCCTAACGCGGGGTCGCACAGATACGCAGTATTTT

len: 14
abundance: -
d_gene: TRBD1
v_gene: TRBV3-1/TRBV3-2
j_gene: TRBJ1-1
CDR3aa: CASSYRTGGTEAFF
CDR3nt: TGTGCCAGCAGCTATCGGACAGGGGGCACTGAAGCTTTCTTT

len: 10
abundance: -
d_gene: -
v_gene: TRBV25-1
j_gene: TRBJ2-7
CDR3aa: CASSEGGWYF
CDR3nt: TGTGCCAGCAGTGAAGGGGGCTGGTACTTC

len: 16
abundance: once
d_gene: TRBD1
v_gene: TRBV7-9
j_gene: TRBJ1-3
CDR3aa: CASSSPGQGSGNTIYF
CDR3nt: TGTGCCAGCAGCTCCCCGGGACAGGGCTCTGGAAACACCATATATTTT

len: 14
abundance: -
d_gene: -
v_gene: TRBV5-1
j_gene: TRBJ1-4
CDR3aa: CASSKQGSVEKLFF
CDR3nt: TGCGCCAGCAGCAAACAGGGATCTGTTGAAAAACTGTTTTTT

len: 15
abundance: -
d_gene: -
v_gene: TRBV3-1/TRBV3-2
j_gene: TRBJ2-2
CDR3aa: CASSQERQNTGELFF
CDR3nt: TGTGCCAGCAGCCAAGAGCGCCAGAACACCGGGGAGCTGTTTTTT

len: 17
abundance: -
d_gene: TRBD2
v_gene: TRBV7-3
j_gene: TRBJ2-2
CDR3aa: CASSTTLAGGKAGELFF
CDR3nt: TGTGCCAGCAGCACCACGCTAGCGGGGGGGAAGGCCGGGGAGCTGTTTTTT

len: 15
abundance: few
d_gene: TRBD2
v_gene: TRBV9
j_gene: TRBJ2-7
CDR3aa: CASSVVAGATYEQYF
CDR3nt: TGTGCCAGCAGCGTAGTAGCGGGGGCCACCTACGAGCAGTACTTC

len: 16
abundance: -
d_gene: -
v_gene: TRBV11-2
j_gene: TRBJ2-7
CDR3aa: CASSPIRGLGPYEQYF
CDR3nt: TGTGCCAGCAGCCCTATTCGCGGGTTGGGCCCCTACGAGCAGTACTTC

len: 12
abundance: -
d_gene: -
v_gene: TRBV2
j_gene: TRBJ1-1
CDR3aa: CASQAGATEAFF
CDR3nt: TGTGCCAGCCAAGCAGGGGCGACTGAAGCTTTCTTT

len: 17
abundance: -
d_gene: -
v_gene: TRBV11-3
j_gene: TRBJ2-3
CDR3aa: CASSLGTQGISPDTQYF
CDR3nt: TGTGCCAGCAGCTTAGGGACACAGGGAATTAGCCCAGATACGCAGTATTTT

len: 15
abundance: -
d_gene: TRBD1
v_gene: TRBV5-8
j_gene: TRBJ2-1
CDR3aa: CASSLGQGAYNEQFF
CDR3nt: TGTGCCAGCAGCTTGGGACAGGGAGCCTACAATGAGCAGTTCTTC

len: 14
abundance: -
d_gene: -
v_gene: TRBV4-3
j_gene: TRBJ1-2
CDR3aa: CASSQTQGSYGYTF
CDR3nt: TGCGCCAGCAGCCAAACCCAGGGTAGCTATGGCTACACCTTC

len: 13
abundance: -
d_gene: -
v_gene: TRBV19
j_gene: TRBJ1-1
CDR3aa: CASSIEGGGEAFF
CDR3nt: TGTGCCAGTAGTATAGAGGGGGGAGGTGAAGCTTTCTTT

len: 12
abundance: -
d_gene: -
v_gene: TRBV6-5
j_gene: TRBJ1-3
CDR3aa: CASRRTTGTIYF
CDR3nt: TGTGCCAGCAGAAGAACAACAGGGACCATATATTTT

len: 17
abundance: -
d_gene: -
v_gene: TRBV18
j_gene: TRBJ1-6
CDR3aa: CASSPLPRGPLNSPLHF
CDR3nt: TGTGCCAGCTCACCACTGCCCCGAGGTCCTCTAAATTCACCCCTCCACTTT

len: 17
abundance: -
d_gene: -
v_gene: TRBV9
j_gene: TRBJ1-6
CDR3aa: CASSVAGGHPLNSPLHF
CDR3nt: TGTGCCAGCAGCGTAGCTGGAGGGCATCCTCTTAATTCACCCCTCCACTTT

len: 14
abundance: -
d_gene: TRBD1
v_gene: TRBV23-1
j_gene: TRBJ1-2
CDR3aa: CASSRTGLYYGYTF
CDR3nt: TGCGCCAGCAGTAGGACAGGGTTGTACTATGGCTACACCTTC

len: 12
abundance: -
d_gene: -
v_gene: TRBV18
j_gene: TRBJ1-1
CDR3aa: CASSGGTTEAFF
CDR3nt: TGTGCCAGCTCCGGGGGGACCACTGAAGCTTTCTTT

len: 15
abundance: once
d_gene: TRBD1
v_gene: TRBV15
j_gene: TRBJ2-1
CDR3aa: CATSIGQGALNEQFF
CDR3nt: TGTGCCACCAGCATCGGCCAGGGGGCTTTGAATGAGCAGTTCTTC

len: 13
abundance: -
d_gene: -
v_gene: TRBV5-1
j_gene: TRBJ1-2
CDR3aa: CASSVGGVYGYTF
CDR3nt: TGCGCCAGCAGTGTAGGGGGAGTCTATGGCTACACCTTC

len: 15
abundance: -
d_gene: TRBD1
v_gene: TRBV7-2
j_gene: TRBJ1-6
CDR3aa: CASSSDRAYNSPLHF
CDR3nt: TGTGCCAGCAGCTCCGACAGGGCTTATAATTCACCCCTCCACTTT

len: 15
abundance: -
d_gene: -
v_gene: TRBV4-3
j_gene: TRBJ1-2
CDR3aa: CASSQVSTLNYGYTF
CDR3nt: TGCGCCAGCAGCCAAGTCTCGACACTTAACTATGGCTACACCTTC

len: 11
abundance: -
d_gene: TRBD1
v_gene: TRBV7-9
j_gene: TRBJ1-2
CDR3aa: CAEGQGYGYTF
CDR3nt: TGTGCCGAGGGACAGGGGTATGGCTACACCTTC

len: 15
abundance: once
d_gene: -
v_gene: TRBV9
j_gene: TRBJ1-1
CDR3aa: CASSVSPNRGTEAFF
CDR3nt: TGTGCCAGCAGCGTCTCCCCGAATAGAGGCACTGAAGCTTTCTTT

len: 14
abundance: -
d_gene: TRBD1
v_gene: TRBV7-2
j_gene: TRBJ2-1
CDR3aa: CASSLQDRVFEQFF
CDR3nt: TGTGCCAGCAGCTTACAGGACAGGGTTTTTGAGCAGTTCTTC

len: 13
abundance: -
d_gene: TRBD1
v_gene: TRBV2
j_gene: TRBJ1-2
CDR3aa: CASNTGGEYGYTF
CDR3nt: TGTGCCAGCAATACAGGGGGGGAATATGGCTACACCTTC

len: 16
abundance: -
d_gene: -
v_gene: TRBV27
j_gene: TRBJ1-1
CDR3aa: CASTPRSTGSSTEAFF
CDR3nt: TGTGCCAGCACACCTCGGTCGACAGGCTCGAGCACTGAAGCTTTCTTT

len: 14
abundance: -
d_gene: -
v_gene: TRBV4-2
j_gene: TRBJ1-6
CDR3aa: CASSQENSLKSLHF
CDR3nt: TGTGCCAGCAGCCAAGAGAACAGCCTTAAGTCCCTCCACTTT